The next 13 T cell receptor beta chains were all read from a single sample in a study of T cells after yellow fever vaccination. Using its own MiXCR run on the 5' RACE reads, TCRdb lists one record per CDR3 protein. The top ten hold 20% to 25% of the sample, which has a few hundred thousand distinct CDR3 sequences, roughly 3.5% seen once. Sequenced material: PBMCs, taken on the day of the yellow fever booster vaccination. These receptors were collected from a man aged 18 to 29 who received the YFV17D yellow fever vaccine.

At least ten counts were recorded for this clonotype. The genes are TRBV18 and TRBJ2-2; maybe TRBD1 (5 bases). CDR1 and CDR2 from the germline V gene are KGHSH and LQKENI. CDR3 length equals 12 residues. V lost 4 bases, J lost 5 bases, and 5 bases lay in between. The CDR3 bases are TGTGCCAGCTCACGGACAACCGGGGAGCTGTTTTTT. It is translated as CASSRTTGELFF. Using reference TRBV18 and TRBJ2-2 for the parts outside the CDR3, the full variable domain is NAGVMQNPRHLVRRRGQEARLRCSPMKGHSHVYWYRQLPEEGLKFMVYLQKENIIDESGMPKERFSAEFPKEGPSILRIQQVVRGDSAAYFCASSRTTGELFFGEGSRLTVL.

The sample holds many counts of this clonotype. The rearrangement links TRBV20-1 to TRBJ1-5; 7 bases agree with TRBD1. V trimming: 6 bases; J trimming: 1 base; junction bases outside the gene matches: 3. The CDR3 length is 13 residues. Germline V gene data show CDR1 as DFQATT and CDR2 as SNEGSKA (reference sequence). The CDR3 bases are TGCAGTGCCCACAGGGGCAGCAATCAGCCCCAGCATTTT. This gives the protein CSAHRGSNQPQHF.

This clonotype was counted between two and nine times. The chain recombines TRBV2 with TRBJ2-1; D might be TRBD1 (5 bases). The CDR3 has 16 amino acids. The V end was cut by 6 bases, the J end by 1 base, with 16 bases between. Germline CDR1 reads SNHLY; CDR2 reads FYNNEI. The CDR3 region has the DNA TGTGCCAGCAGGAGCCTCAGGGTAACATCCTACAATGAGCAGTTCTTC. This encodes CASRSLRVTSYNEQFF. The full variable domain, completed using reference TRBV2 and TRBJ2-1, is EPEVTQTPSHQVTQMGQEVILRCVPISNHLYFYWYRQILGQKVEFLVSFYNNEISEKSEIFDDQFSVERPDGSNFTLKIRSTKLEDSAMYFCASRSLRVTSYNEQFFGPGTRLTVL.

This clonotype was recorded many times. This CDR3 is CASSLSPGLAGTGELFF. The CDR3 region has the DNA TGTGCCAGCAGCCTTTCACCGGGACTAGCGGGGACCGGGGAGCTGTTTTTT. The chain is built from TRBV7-2 and TRBJ2-2, with 13 bases that match TRBD2. The CDR3 runs 17 residues. Trimming at V came to 5 bases and at J to 5 bases, leaving 8 bases not matched to a gene. Germline V gene sequence: CDR1 SGHTA, CDR2 FQGNSA.

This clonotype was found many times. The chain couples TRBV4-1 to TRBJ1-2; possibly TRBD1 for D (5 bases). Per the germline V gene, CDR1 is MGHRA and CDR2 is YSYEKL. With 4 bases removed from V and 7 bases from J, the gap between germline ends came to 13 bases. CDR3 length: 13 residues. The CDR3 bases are TGCGCCAGCAGCCTGGGGCCGGGTACTGGCTACACCTTC. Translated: CASSLGPGTGYTF.

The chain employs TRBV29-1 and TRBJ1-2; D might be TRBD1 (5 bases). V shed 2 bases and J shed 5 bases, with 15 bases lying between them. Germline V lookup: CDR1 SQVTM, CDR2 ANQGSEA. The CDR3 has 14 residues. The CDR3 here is CSVELGREGYGYTF. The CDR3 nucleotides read TGCAGCGTTGAATTGGGCAGGGAGGGGTATGGCTACACCTTC.

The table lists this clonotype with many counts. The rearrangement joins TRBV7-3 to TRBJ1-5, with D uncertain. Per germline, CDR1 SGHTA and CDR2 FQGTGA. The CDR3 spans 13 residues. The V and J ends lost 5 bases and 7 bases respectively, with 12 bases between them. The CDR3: CASSQDIGQPQHF. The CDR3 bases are TGTGCCAGCAGCCAAGACATAGGGCAGCCCCAGCATTTT.

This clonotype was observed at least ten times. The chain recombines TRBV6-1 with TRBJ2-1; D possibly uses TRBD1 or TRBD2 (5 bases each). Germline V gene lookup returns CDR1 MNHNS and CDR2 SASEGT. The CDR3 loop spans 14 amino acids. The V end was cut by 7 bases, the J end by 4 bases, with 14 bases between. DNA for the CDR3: TGTGCCAGCACCCGGGACGGATCGTACAATGAGCAGTTCTTC. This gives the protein CASTRDGSYNEQFF.

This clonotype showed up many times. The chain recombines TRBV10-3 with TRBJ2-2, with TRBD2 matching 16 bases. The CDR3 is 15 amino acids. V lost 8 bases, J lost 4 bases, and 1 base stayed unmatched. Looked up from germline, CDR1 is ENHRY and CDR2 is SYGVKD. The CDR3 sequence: CAIGTSGGATGELFF. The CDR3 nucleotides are TGTGCCATCGGGACTAGCGGGGGGGCCACCGGGGAGCTGTTTTTT.

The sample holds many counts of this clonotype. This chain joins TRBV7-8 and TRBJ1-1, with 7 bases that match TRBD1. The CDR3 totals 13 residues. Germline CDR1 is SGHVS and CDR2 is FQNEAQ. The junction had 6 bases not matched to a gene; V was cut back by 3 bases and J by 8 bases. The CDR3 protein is CASSFGTETEAFF. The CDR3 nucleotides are TGTGCCAGCAGCTTCGGGACAGAGACCGAAGCTTTCTTT. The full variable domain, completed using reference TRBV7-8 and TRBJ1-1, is GAGVSQSPRYKVAKRGQDVALRCDPISGHVSLFWYQQALGQGPEFLTYFQNEAQLDKSGLPSDRFFAERPEGSVSTLKIQRTQQEDSAVYLCASSFGTETEAFFGQGTRLTVV.

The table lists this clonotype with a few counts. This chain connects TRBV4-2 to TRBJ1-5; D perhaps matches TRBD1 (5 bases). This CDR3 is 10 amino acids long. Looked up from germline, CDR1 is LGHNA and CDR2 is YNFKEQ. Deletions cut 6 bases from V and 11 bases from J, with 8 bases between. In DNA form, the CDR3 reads TGTGCCAGCAGACAGGCTACCCAGCATTTT. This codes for CASRQATQHF.

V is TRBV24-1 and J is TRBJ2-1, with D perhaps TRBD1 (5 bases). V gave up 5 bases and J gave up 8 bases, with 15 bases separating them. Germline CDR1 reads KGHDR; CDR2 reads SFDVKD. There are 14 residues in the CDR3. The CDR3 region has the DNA TGTGCCACCAGTGCCCTAAGGCAGGGCCATGAGCAGTTCTTC. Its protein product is CATSALRQGHEQFF.

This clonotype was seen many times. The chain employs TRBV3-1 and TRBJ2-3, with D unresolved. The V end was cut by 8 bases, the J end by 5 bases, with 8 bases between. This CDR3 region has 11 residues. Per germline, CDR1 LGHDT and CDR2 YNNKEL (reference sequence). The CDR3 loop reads CASCLGDTQYF. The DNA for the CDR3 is TGTGCCAGCTGTCTTGGAGATACGCAGTATTTT.